The T cell receptor beta chain described here comes from a study of blood T cell repertoires in COVID-19. Study details: The United States, Italy and Spain supplied acute and convalescent COVID-19 samples. The cDNA or gDNA used as material had been derived from T cells, B-cell-depleted T cells, or PBMCs.

Authors' analysis steps: Counts of nucleated cells, estimated from reference gene primer amplification, were obtained. The data were produced by immunoSEQ multiplex PCR, yet TCRdb's version contains in-frame clones alone and is incomplete. That table supplies the V and J calls and clone size; D and trimming were determined from the DNA. Here the sample spans 65,000 to 90,000 clones, around 88% being singletons. V gave up 5 bases and J gave up 0 bases, with 12 bases separating them. Germline values: CDR1 SGHTA, CDR2 FQGNSA. CDR3 size: 15 residues. The source of this sequence is a woman of 80 years or more with acute or convalescent COVID-19. V and J are TRBV7-2 and TRBJ2-3; D might be TRBD2 (5 bases). What was sequenced was peripheral blood. CDR3 loop: CASSLQRTSTDTQYF. The CDR3 DNA is TGTGCCAGCAGCCTGCAGAGGACTAGCACAGATACGCAGTATTTT.